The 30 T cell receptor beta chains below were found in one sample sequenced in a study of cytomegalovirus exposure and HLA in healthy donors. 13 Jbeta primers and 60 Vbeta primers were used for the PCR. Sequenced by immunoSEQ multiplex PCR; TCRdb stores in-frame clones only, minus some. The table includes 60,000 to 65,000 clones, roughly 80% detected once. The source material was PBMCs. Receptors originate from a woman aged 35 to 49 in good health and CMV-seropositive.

The CDR3 loop is CAISSYRGSTYEQYF. In DNA, the CDR3 is TGTGCCATCAGTTCTTACAGGGGTTCCACCTACGAGCAGTACTTC. The chain has TRBV10-3 and TRBJ2-7, with 7 bases that match TRBD1. CDR1 and CDR2 from the germline V gene are ENHRY and SYGVKD. V gave up 5 bases and J gave up 2 bases; unmatched junction bases: 9. The CDR3 is made up of 15 amino acids.

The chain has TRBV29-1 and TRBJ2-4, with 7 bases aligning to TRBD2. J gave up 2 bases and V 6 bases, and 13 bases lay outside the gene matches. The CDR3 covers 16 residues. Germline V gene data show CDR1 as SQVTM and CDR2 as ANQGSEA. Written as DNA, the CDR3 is TGCAGCGTGACCGGGGCGCGGGGAGGGACCAAAAACATTCAGTACTTC. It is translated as CSVTGARGGTKNIQYF.

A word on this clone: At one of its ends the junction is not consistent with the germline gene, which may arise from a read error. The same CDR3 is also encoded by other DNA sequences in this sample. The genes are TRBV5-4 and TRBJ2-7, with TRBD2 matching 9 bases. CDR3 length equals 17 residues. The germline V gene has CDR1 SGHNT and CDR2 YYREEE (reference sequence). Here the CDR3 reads CASSLGGAGGHPYEQYF. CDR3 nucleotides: TGTGCCAGTAGCTTGGGCGGTGCGGGGGGGCACCCCTACGAGCAGTACTTC.

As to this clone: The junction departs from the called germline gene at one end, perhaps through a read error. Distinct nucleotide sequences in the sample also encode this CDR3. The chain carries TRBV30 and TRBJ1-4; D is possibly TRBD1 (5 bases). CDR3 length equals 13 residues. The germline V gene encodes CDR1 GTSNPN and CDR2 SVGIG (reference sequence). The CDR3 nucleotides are TGCGCCTGGAGCGGCAGGGATCTTGAAAAACTGTTTTTT. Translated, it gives CAWSGRDLEKLFF.

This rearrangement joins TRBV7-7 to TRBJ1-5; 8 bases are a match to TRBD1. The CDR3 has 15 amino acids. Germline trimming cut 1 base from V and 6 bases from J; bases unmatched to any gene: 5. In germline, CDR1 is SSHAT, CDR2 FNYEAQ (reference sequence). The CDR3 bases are TGTGCCAGCAGCTTAGAGGACAGGGCTTTTCAGCCCCAGCATTTT. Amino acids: CASSLEDRAFQPQHF.

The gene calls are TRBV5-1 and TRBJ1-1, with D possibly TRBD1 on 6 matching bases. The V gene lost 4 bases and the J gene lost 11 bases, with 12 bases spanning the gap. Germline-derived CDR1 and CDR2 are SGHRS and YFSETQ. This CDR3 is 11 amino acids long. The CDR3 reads CASSLGQKAFF. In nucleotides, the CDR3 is TGCGCCAGCAGCCTCGGACAGAAGGCTTTCTTT.

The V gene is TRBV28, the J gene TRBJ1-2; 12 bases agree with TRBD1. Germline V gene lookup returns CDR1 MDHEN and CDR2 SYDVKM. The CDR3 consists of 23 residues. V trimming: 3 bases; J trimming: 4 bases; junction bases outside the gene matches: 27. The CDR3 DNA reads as TGTGCCAGCAGTTTTCTTCGGCCGGGACAGGGGGCCGGGATTACCCGCATACCCTATGGCTACACCTTC. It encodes CASSFLRPGQGAGITRIPYGYTF.

The CDR3 spells CASTLGGRGNTGELFF. In DNA, the CDR3 is TGCGCCAGCACACTCGGGGGGAGAGGGAACACCGGGGAGCTGTTTTTT. The chain couples TRBV5-1 to TRBJ2-2, with 7 nucleotides matching TRBD2. J was trimmed by 1 base and V by 6 bases; bases with no gene match: 9. Germline V gene lookup returns CDR1 SGHRS and CDR2 YFSETQ. This CDR3 region has 16 residues.

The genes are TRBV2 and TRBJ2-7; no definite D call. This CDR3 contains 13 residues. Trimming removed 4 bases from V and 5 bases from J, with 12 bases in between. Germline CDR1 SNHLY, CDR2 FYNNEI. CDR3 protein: CASSGLTPDEQYF. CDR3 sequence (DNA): TGTGCCAGCAGTGGACTTACTCCCGACGAGCAGTACTTC.

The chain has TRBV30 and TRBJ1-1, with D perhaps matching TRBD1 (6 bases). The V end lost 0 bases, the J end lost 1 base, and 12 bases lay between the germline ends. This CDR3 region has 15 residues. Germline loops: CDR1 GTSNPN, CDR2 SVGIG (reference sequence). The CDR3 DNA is TGTGCCTGGAGTGTATCAGGGGTGGAGAACACTGAAGCTTTCTTT. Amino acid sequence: CAWSVSGVENTEAFF.

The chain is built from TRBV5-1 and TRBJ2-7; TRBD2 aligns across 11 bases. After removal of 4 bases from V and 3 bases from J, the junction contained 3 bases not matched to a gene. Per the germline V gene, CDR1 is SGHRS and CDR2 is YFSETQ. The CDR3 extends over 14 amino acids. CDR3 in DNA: TGCGCCAGCAGCCCCACTAGCGGGGGCTACGAGCAGTACTTC. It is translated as CASSPTSGGYEQYF.

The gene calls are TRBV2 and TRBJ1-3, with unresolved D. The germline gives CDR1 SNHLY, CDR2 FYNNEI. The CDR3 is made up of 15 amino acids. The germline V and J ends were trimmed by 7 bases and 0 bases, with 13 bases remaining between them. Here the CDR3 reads CASTASAGSGNTIYF. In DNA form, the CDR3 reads TGTGCCAGCACCGCCTCCGCGGGCTCTGGAAACACCATATATTTT.

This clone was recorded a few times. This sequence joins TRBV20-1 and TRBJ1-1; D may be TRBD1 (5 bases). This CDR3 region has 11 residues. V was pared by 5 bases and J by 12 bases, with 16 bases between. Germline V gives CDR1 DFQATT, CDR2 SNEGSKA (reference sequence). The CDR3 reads CSAPTPQGTFF. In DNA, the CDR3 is TGCAGTGCTCCTACACCTCAGGGAACTTTCTTT.

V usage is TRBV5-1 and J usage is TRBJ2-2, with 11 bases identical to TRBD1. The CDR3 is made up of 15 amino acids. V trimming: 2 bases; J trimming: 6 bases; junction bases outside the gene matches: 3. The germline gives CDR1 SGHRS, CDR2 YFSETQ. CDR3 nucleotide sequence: TGCGCCAGCAGCTTTGGGACAGGGGGACCCGGGGAGCTGTTTTTT. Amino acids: CASSFGTGGPGELFF.

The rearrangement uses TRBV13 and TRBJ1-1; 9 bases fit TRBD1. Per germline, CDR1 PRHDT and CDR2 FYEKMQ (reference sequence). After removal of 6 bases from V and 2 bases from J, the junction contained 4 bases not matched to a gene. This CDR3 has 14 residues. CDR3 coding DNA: TGTGCCAGCAGTTCGGACAGGGGAAACACTGAAGCTTTCTTT. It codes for CASSSDRGNTEAFF.

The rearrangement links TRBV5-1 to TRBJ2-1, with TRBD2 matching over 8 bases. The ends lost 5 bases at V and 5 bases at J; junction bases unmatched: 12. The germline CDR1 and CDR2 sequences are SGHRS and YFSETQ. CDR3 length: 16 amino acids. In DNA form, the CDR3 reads TGCGCCAGCAGTCACGGGGGGGCTGGAGTAAACAATGAGCAGTTCTTC. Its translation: CASSHGGAGVNNEQFF. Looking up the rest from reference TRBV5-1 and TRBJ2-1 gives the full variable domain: KAGVTQTPRYLIKTRGQQVTLSCSPISGHRSVSWYQQTPGQGLQFLFEYFSETQRNKGNFPGRFSGRQFSNSRSEMNVSTLELGDSALYLCASSHGGAGVNNEQFFGPGTRLTVL.

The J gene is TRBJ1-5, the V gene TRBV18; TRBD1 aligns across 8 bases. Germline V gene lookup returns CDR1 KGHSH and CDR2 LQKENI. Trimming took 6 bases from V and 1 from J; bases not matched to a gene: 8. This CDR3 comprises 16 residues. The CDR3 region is CASSEAGGRSNQPQHF. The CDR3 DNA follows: TGTGCCAGCTCGGAAGCAGGGGGCAGGAGCAATCAGCCCCAGCATTTT.

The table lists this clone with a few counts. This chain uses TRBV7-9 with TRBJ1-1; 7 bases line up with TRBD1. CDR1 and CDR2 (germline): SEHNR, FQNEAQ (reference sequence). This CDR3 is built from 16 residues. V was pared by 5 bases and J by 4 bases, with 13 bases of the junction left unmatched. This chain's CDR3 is CASSESGGKVGTEAFF. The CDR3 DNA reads TGTGCCAGCAGCGAATCAGGGGGTAAAGTAGGCACTGAAGCTTTCTTT.

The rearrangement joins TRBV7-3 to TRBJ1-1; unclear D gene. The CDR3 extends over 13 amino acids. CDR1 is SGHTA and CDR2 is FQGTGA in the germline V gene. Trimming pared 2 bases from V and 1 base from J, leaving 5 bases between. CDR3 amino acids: CASSLSRNTEAFF. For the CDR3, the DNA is TGTGCCAGCAGCTTATCCAGGAACACTGAAGCTTTCTTT.

Written as DNA, the CDR3 is TGTGCCAGCAGCTTAGAGCCGAGCACTGAAGCTTTCTTT. Translated: CASSLEPSTEAFF. The gene calls are TRBV7-9 and TRBJ1-1; D call uncertain. The ends were cut back, 1 base at V and 4 bases at J, with 7 bases in the middle. CDR1 is SEHNR and CDR2 is FQNEAQ in the germline V gene (reference sequence). The CDR3 has 13 amino acids.

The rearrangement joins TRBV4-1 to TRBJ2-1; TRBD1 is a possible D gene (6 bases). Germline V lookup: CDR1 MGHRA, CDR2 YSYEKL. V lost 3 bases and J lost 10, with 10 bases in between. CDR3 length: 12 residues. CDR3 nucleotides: TGCGCCAGCAGCCAGACCGGGACAGAGCAGTTCTTC. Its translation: CASSQTGTEQFF.

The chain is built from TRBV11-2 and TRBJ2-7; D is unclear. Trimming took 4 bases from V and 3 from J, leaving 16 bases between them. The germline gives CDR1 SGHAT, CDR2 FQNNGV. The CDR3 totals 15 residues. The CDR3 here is CASSSLRGRDYEQYF. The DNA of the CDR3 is TGTGCCAGCAGCTCCCTACGCGGAAGAGACTACGAGCAGTACTTC.

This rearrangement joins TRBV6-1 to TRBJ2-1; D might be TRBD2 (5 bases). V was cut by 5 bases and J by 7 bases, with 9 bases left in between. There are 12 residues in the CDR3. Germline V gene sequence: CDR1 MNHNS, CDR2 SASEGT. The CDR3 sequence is CASSLSGNEQFF. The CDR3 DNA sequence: TGTGCCAGCAGTCTCAGCGGTAATGAGCAGTTCTTC.

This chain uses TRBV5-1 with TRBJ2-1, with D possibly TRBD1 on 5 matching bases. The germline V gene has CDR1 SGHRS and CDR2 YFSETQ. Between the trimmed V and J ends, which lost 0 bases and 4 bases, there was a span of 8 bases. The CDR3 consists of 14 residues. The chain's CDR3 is CASSLDSGYNEQFF. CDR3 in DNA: TGCGCCAGCAGCTTGGATTCAGGGTACAATGAGCAGTTCTTC. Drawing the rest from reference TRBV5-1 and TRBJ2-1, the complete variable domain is KAGVTQTPRYLIKTRGQQVTLSCSPISGHRSVSWYQQTPGQGLQFLFEYFSETQRNKGNFPGRFSGRQFSNSRSEMNVSTLELGDSALYLCASSLDSGYNEQFFGPGTRLTVL.

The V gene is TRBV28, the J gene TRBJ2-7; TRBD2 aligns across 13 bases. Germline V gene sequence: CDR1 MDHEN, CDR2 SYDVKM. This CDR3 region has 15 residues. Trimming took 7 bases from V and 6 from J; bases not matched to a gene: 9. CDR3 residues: CASTLWGLAGTEQYF. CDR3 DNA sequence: TGTGCCAGCACCCTCTGGGGACTAGCGGGAACCGAGCAGTACTTC.

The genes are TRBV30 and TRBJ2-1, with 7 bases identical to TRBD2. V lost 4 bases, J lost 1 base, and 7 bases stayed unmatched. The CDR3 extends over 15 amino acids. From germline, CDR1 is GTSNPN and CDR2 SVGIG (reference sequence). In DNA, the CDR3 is TGTGCCTGGATGGTGGGGCGGGGGTCCTACAATGAGCAGTTCTTC. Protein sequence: CAWMVGRGSYNEQFF.

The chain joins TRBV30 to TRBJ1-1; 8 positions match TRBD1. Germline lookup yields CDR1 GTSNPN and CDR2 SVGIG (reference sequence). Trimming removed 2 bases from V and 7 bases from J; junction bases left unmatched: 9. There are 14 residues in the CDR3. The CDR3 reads CAWSRGQGVHEAFF. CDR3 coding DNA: TGTGCCTGGAGTCGTGGACAGGGTGTTCATGAAGCTTTCTTT.

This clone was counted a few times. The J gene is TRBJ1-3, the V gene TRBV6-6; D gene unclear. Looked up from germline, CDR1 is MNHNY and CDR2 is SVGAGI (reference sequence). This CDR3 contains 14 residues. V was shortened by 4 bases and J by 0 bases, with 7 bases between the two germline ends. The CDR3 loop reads CASSWASSGNTIYF. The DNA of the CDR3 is TGTGCCAGCAGTTGGGCCAGCTCTGGAAACACCATATATTTT.

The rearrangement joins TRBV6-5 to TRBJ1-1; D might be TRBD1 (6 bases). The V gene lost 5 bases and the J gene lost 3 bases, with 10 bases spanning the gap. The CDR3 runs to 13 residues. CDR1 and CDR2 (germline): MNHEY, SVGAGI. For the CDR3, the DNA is TGTGCCAGCAGTGAACAGGGCTACACTGAAGCTTTCTTT. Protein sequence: CASSEQGYTEAFF.

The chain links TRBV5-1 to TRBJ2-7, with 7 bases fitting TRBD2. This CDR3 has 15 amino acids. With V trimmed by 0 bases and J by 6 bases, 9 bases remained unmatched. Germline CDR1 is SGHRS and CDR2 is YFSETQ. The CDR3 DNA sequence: TGCGCCAGCAGCTTGGATGGTAGAGGCGGGGGCGAGCAGTACTTC. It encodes CASSLDGRGGGEQYF.